These 15 T cell receptor beta chains originate from one sample sequenced in a study of cytomegalovirus exposure and HLA in healthy donors. 60 Vbeta and 13 Jbeta primers were used in PCR. Clones were read by immunoSEQ multiplex PCR, and TCRdb kept only the in-frame ones, dropping some. The table lists tens of thousands of clones, 80% of them singletons. The sample comprised PBMCs. The source of these receptors is a man aged 45-65 years in good health and CMV-seropositive.

The chain links TRBV6-5 to TRBJ2-7; TRBD2 agrees at 8 bases. This CDR3 contains 15 residues. The J segment lost 2 bases and the V segment lost 6 bases, leaving 9 bases of the junction unmatched. Germline V CDR1 and CDR2: MNHEY, SVGAGI. The CDR3 is CASSLSGGAAYEQYF. The CDR3 DNA reads as TGTGCCAGCAGCCTCAGCGGGGGAGCGGCCTACGAGCAGTACTTC.

This chain uses TRBV27 with TRBJ2-3, with D perhaps matching TRBD1 (6 bases). The CDR3 is 15 residues long. With 6 bases removed from V and 4 bases from J, the gap between germline ends came to 17 bases. Germline loops: CDR1 MNHEY, CDR2 SMNVEV (reference sequence). The CDR3 coding sequence is TGTGCCAGCAGCACAGGGAGTTATTACGCAGATACGCAGTATTTT. It specifies CASSTGSYYADTQYF.

J is TRBJ2-2 and V is TRBV14; D is perhaps TRBD1 (6 bases). Trimming stripped 0 bases from V and 6 bases from J, with 8 bases between. The CDR3 totals 14 residues. Looked up from germline, CDR1 is SGHDN and CDR2 is FVKESK. The DNA for the CDR3 is TGTGCCAGCAGCCAAGATCAGGGGCCCGGGGAGCTGTTTTTT. Translation: CASSQDQGPGELFF.

The rearrangement joins TRBV14 to TRBJ2-1; TRBD2 might be the D (5 bases). The V end was cut by 1 base, the J end by 4 bases, with 14 bases between. Germline lookup yields CDR1 SGHDN and CDR2 FVKESK. This CDR3 has 16 residues. The DNA for the CDR3 is TGTGCCAGCAGCCAAGCTGGGCTTGGAGGTTACAATGAGCAGTTCTTC. Translated: CASSQAGLGGYNEQFF.

This chain links TRBV7-2 with TRBJ2-3; TRBD2 matches 9 bases. CDR3 length equals 15 residues. Germline V CDR1 and CDR2: SGHTA, FQGNSA. V shed 5 bases and J 4 bases; nucleotides not matched to a gene: 7. In DNA, the CDR3 is TGTGCCAGCAGCCCACGGCGGGGGGGGGCAGATACGCAGTATTTT. This codes for CASSPRRGGADTQYF.

J is TRBJ2-3 and V is TRBV6-1; the D gene is possibly TRBD2 (5 bases). There are 13 residues in the CDR3. V gave up 4 bases and J gave up 6 bases, with 11 bases separating them. Germline V gene lookup returns CDR1 MNHNS and CDR2 SASEGT. CDR3 loop: CASSGRVTDTQYF. DNA of the CDR3: TGTGCCAGCAGTGGGCGGGTTACGGATACGCAGTATTTT.

This chain joins TRBV5-1 and TRBJ2-5; a weak D match, TRBD2 (7 bases). V lost 0 bases and J 5 bases, leaving 17 bases between the germline ends. This CDR3 region has 16 residues. Per germline, CDR1 SGHRS and CDR2 YFSETQ. DNA for the CDR3: TGCGCCAGCAGCTTGGGAGACGGGGGGCCGGGGGAGACCCAGTACTTC. Translation: CASSLGDGGPGETQYF.

The chain recombines TRBV5-4 with TRBJ2-1; D is perhaps TRBD1 (9 bases). Germline V gene lookup returns CDR1 SGHNT and CDR2 YYREEE (reference sequence). Trimming stripped 8 bases from V and 4 bases from J, with 25 bases between. This CDR3 has 17 residues. The CDR3 DNA is TGTGCCAGTGGGACAGGGCTCACCGGGACTAGTTACAATGAGCAGTTCTTC. This translates into CASGTGLTGTSYNEQFF.

The chain couples TRBV5-5 to TRBJ1-2; maybe TRBD1 (6 bases). Deletions cut 1 base from V and 2 bases from J, with 18 bases between. The CDR3 sequence is 17 residues long. CDR1 and CDR2 (germline): SGHKS, YYEKEE (reference sequence). The CDR3 loop is CASSLRTEPSLNYGYTF. The CDR3 coding sequence is TGTGCCAGCAGCTTGAGGACAGAGCCATCCTTAAACTATGGCTACACCTTC.

The V gene is TRBV7-2, the J gene TRBJ2-3, with TRBD2 matching over 7 bases. V lost 0 bases, J lost 3 bases, and 12 bases stayed unmatched. This CDR3 spans 18 amino acids. Looked up from germline, CDR1 is SGHTA and CDR2 is FQGNSA. The CDR3 reads CASSLANGRAGSTDTQYF. As DNA, the CDR3 is TGTGCCAGCAGCTTAGCTAATGGCCGAGCGGGATCGACAGATACGCAGTATTTT.

The chain recombines TRBV10-3 with TRBJ1-4; D remains ambiguous. The V gene's germline CDR1 is ENHRY and CDR2 SYGVKD. V was clipped by 2 bases and J by 14 bases, with 12 bases between them. The CDR3 runs 12 residues. CDR3 sequence: CAISELAQALFF. In DNA form, the CDR3 reads TGTGCCATCAGTGAGCTCGCCCAGGCGCTGTTTTTT.

V is TRBV11-2 and J is TRBJ2-5, with 7 bases lining up with TRBD2. The J segment lost 7 bases and the V segment lost 4 bases, leaving 15 bases of the junction unmatched. Germline loops: CDR1 SGHAT, CDR2 FQNNGV. CDR3 length equals 16 residues. The CDR3 bases are TGTGCCAGCAGCTCCTCCAGCGGGGCACCTGACGGGACCCAGTACTTC. This codes for CASSSSSGAPDGTQYF.

The chain joins TRBV18 to TRBJ1-5; D gene ambiguous. In germline, CDR1 is KGHSH, CDR2 LQKENI. The V end lost 2 bases, the J end lost 0 bases, and 5 bases lay between the germline ends. The CDR3 extends over 14 amino acids. The CDR3, as DNA: TGTGCCAGCTCACCAGAGGGTAGCAATCAGCCCCAGCATTTT. Translation gives CASSPEGSNQPQHF. Variable domain in full (rest from reference TRBV18 and TRBJ1-5): NAGVMQNPRHLVRRRGQEARLRCSPMKGHSHVYWYRQLPEEGLKFMVYLQKENIIDESGMPKERFSAEFPKEGPSILRIQQVVRGDSAAYFCASSPEGSNQPQHFGDGTRLSIL.

The sample holds a few counts of this clone. This sequence joins TRBV19 and TRBJ1-1, with D tentatively TRBD1 (6 bases). The CDR3 has 13 amino acids. Per the germline V gene, CDR1 is LNHDA and CDR2 is SQIVND (reference sequence). The ends were cut back, 5 bases at V and 1 base at J, with 8 bases in the middle. In DNA, the CDR3 is TGTGCCAGTAGTTCGGGACAGAACACTGAAGCTTTCTTT. The encoded protein is CASSSGQNTEAFF.

The rearrangement uses TRBV2 and TRBJ2-3, with 8 bases matching TRBD1. The V segment lost 0 bases and the J segment 2 bases; nucleotides outside the gene matches: 1. Germline V lookup: CDR1 SNHLY, CDR2 FYNNEI. The CDR3 is 15 residues long. The CDR3 sequence: CASSEAQGATDTQYF. In DNA, the CDR3 is TGTGCCAGCAGTGAAGCGCAGGGGGCCACAGATACGCAGTATTTT.